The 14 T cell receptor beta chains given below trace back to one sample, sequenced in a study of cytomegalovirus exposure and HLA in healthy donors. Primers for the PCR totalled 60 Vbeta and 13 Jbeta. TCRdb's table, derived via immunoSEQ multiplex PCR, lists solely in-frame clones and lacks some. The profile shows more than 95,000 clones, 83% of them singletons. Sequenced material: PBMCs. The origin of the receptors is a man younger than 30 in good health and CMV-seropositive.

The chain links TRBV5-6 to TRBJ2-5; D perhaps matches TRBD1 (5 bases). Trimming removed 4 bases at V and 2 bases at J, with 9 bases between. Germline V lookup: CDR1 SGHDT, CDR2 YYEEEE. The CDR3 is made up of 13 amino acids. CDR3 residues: CASSIDRQETQYF. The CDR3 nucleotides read TGTGCCAGCAGCATAGACAGACAAGAGACCCAGTACTTC.

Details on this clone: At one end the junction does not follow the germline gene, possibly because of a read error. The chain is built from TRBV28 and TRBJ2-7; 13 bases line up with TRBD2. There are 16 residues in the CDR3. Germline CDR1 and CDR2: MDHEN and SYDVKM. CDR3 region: CACSPVTSGGTYEQYF. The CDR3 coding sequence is TGTGCCTGCAGCCCAGTGACTAGCGGGGGGACCTACGAGCAGTACTTC.

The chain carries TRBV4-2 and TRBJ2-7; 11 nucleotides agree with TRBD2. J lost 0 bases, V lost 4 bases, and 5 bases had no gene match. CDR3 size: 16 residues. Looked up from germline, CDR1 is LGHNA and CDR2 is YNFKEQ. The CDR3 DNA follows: TGTGCCAGCAGCCCATCTAGCGGGGGGACCTCCTACGAGCAGTACTTC. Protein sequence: CASSPSSGGTSYEQYF.

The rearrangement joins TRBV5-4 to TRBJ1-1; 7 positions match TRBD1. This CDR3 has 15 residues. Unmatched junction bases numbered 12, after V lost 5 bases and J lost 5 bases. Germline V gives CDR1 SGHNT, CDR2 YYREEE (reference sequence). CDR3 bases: TGTGCCAGCAGTTTGACAGGGAACCTCCTTACTGAAGCTTTCTTT. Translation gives CASSLTGNLLTEAFF.

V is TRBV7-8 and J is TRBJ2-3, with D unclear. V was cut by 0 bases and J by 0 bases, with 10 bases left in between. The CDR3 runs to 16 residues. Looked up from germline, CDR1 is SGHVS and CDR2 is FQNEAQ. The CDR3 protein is CASSLASRLSTDTQYF. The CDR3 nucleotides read TGTGCCAGCAGCTTAGCCTCTCGACTGAGCACAGATACGCAGTATTTT.

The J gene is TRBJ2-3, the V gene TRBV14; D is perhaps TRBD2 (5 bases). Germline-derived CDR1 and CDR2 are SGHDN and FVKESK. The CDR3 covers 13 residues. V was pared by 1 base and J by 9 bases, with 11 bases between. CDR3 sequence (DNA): TGTGCCAGCAGCCAAGTGGGTGGGAGCACGCAGTATTTT. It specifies CASSQVGGSTQYF.

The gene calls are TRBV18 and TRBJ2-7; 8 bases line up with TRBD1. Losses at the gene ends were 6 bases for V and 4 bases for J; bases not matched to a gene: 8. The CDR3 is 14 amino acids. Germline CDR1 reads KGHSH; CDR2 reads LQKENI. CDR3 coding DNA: TGTGCCAGCTCCCTTAGGGACAGGATGTACGAGCAGTACTTC. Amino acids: CASSLRDRMYEQYF.

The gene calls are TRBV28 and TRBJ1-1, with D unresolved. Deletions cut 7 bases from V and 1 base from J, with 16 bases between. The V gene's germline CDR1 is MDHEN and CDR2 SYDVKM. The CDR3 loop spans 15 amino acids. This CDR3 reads CASNPLRISNTEAFF. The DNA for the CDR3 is TGTGCCAGCAACCCGCTCAGGATCTCGAACACTGAAGCTTTCTTT.

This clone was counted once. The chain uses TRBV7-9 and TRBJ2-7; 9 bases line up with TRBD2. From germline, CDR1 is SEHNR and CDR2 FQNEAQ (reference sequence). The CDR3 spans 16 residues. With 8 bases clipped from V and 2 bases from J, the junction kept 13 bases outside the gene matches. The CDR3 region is CASGRVAGVGAYEQYF. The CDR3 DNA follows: TGTGCCAGCGGAAGGGTAGCGGGGGTTGGAGCCTACGAGCAGTACTTC. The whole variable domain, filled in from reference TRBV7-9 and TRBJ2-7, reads DTGVSQNPRHKITKRGQNVTFRCDPISEHNRLYWYRQTLGQGPEFLTYFQNEAQLEKSRLLSDRFSAERPKGSFSTLEIQRTEQGDSAMYLCASGRVAGVGAYEQYFGPGTRLTVT.

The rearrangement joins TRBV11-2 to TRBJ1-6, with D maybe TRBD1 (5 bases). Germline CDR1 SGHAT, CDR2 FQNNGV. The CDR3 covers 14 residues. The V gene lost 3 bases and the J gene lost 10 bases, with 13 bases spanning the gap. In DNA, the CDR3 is TGTGCCAGCAGCTTTATCGACAGACCCTCACCCCTCCACTTT. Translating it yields CASSFIDRPSPLHF.

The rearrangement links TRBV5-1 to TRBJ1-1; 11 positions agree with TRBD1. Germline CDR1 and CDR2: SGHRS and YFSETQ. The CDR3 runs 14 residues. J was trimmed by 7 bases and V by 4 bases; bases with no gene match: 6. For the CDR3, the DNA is TGCGCCAGCAGCAGGGGGGACAGGGGGGTTGAAGCTTTCTTT. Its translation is CASSRGDRGVEAFF. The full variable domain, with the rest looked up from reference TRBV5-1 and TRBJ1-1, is KAGVTQTPRYLIKTRGQQVTLSCSPISGHRSVSWYQQTPGQGLQFLFEYFSETQRNKGNFPGRFSGRQFSNSRSEMNVSTLELGDSALYLCASSRGDRGVEAFFGQGTRLTVV.

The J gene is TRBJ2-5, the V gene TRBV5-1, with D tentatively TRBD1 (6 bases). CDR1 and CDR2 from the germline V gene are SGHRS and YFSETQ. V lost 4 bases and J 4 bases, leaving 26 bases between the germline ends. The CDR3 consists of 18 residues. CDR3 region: CASSRLGGLGQRPETQYF. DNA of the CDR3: TGCGCCAGCAGCCGACTGGGTGGGCTGGGACAAAGGCCAGAGACCCAGTACTTC. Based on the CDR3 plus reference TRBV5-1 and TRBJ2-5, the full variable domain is KAGVTQTPRYLIKTRGQQVTLSCSPISGHRSVSWYQQTPGQGLQFLFEYFSETQRNKGNFPGRFSGRQFSNSRSEMNVSTLELGDSALYLCASSRLGGLGQRPETQYFGPGTRLLVL.

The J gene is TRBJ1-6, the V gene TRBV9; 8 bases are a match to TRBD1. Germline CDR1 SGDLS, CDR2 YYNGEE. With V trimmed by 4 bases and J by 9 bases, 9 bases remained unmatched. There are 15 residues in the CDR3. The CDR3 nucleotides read TGTGCCAGCAGCCCCTCAGGGGGCCCAAGTTCACCCCTCCACTTT. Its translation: CASSPSGGPSSPLHF.

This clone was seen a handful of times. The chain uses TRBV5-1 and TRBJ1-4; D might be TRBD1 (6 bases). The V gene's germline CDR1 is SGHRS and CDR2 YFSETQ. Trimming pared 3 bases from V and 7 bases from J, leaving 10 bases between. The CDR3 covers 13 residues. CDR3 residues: CASSSGTFEKLFF. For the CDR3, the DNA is TGCGCCAGCAGCTCGGGGACATTTGAAAAACTGTTTTTT.